This T cell receptor beta chain was obtained from a study of cytomegalovirus exposure and HLA in healthy donors. Overall study: In an earlier analysis, 90 million to 130 million unique TCR beta sequences were found from some 200 million T cells. Falling in the Caucasian-associated ancestry cluster were roughly 80% of under 450 genotyped donors. Points from the study as a whole: Upon later analysis, HLA-associated TCR beta chains proved more clonally expanded than other, equally common chains.

The PCR used 60 Vbeta and 13 Jbeta primers. The method was immunoSEQ multiplex PCR; TCRdb's version includes in-frame clones alone and lacks a portion of them. The sample's table shows 200,000 to 250,000 clones. V gave up 4 bases and J gave up 8 bases; unmatched junction bases: 10. This CDR3 spans 14 amino acids. Germline CDR1 is LGHNA and CDR2 is YSLEER. Regarding this clone: Its antigen is still unknown.

J is TRBJ1-2 and V is TRBV4-3; 7 nucleotides align to TRBD1. The TCR originated in a woman aged 30 to 39 in good health and CMV-seropositive. The sequencing input was PBMCs. The CDR3 DNA reads as TGCGCCAGCAGCCTCACCCGGGACAGTTTCGGCTACACCTTC. Protein: CASSLTRDSFGYTF.